A single TCR beta chain is shown here with its context. This sample is drawn from a study of blood T cell repertoires in COVID-19. Trimming pared 6 bases from V and 7 bases from J, leaving 13 bases between. The CDR3 has 13 amino acids. Looked up from germline, CDR1 is SGHRS and CDR2 is YFSETQ. Measured with immunoSEQ multiplex PCR; TCRdb has only the in-frame clones, and not every one. The table shows some 300,000 clones, with less than 90% occurring only once. The sequenced material came from peripheral blood. The clonotype originates from a woman between 65 and 79 years old with COVID-19, enrolled during active disease. V gene TRBV5-1 combines with J gene TRBJ2-2, with D tentatively TRBD2 (6 bases). The DNA of the CDR3 is TGCGCCAGCACCTCGTTGCGGGGCGGGGAGCTGTTTTTT. The encoded protein is CASTSLRGGELFF.